This T cell receptor beta chain derives from a study of regulatory T cells in long-lasting Graves disease. Study-wide points: Newly diagnosed Graves' patients had higher TCR diversity than persistent ones.

This clonotype appeared a few times. The antigen is unknown. Time point specified: newly diagnosed GD, antithyroid drugs for less than 3 months. PBMC RNA was the source of the TCR library. For TCR beta, libraries came from iRepertoire HTBI primers and Arm-PCR of CDR3 regions. TCRdb independently ran MiXCR on the multiplex PCR reads; one entry per CDR3 protein. There are 300,000 to 400,000 distinct CDR3 sequences in the sample; approximately 15% occur only once, and just under 30% lies in the top ten. These data were also reused for a study on T cells in Graves' hyperthyroidism and ophthalmopathy.

The receptor was derived from a man aged 40-55 years with Graves disease. Source: peripheral blood mononuclear cells (PBMCs), taken at new diagnosis, from a patient treated with antithyroid drugs.

CDR3 loop: CSAGVDYGYTF. The CDR3 region has the DNA TGCAGTGCAGGGGTAGACTATGGCTACACCTTC. V usage is TRBV20-1 and J usage is TRBJ1-2, with D possibly matching TRBD1 (5 bases). Trimming cost V 6 bases and J 3 bases, with 8 bases left between them. Germline V gene data show CDR1 as DFQATT and CDR2 as SNEGSKA (reference sequence). CDR3 length: 11 amino acids.